The present TCR beta chain was sequenced within a study of molecular identifiers for immune sequencing clone quantification. The wider study: Across replicate runs, RNA obtained from approximately 20,000 or 100,000 naive CD8 cells was divided into five, with four undergoing sequencing.

TCRdb used MiXCR to reprocess the PCR reads, holding one entry per CDR3 protein. The sample records 62,000 or so distinct CDR3 sequences, approximately 18% being singletons. Study results and limitations: Clones that exceeded 20 RNA copies held over 99% of effector molecules, yet under 1% in naive cells. The sizes of highly expanded clones could be underestimated when identical TCR molecules share a barcode.

This clonotype was found many times. No antigen is known for it. The CDR3 runs to 18 residues. Trimming removed 0 bases from V and 1 base from J, with 19 bases in between. Germline loops: CDR1 SGDLS, CDR2 YYNGEE. This TCR was recovered from a human donor in good health. Some libraries in this study had Jurkat cell RNA spiked in. The gene calls are TRBV9 and TRBJ1-1; a weak D match, TRBD1 (5 bases). Material for sequencing was naive CD8+ T cells from blood, with Jurkat cell RNA spiked in. This sample's subset: FACS-sorted CD8+CD4-CCR7+CD45RA+ naive T cells. CDR3 in amino acids: CASSVGFVRGAGNTEAFF. The CDR3, as DNA: TGTGCCAGCAGCGTAGGTTTCGTAAGGGGCGCGGGGAACACTGAAGCTTTCTTT.